Listed below are T cell receptor beta chains from one sample, sequenced in a study of ipilimumab plus nivolumab after autologous stem cell transplantation. The method was immunoSEQ multiplex PCR; TCRdb's version includes in-frame clones alone and lacks a portion of them. The sample holds some 15,000 clones; approximately 74% are singletons and the top ten take about 9.4%. The sample in question was PBMCs, obtained in a trial of ipilimumab plus nivolumab as post-transplant consolidation. The source is a male donor with primary mediastinal lymphoma. The CDR3 runs from the conserved cysteine through the conserved F or W. The D gene is left open where the match is weak.

V	D	J	CDR3	DNA
TRBV9	NA	TRBJ2-7	CASSGDSYEQYF	TGTGCCAGCAGCGGGGACTCCTACGAGCAGTACTTC
TRBV2	TRBD1	TRBJ1-1	CASSVGQVTLNTEAFF	TGTGCCAGCAGTGTGGGACAGGTTACGTTGAACACTGAAGCTTTCTTT
TRBV5-6	NA	TRBJ2-2	CASSRANRFNTGELFF	TGTGCCAGCAGCCGGGCCAACCGATTCAACACCGGGGAGCTGTTTTTT
TRBV19	NA	TRBJ2-7	CASSPGQSYEQYF	TGTGCCAGTAGTCCGGGACAATCCTACGAGCAGTACTTC
TRBV9	NA	TRBJ2-7	CASSTGPAAYEQYF	TGTGCCAGCAGCACGGGTCCCGCCGCCTACGAGCAGTACTTC
TRBV6-1	NA	TRBJ1-1	CASASGHLNTEAFF	TGTGCCAGCGCTTCAGGACACCTAAACACTGAAGCTTTCTTT
TRBV25-1	NA	TRBJ1-3	CASSPQGSGNTIYF	TGTGCCAGCAGTCCTCAGGGTTCTGGAAACACCATATATTTT
TRBV19	NA	TRBJ1-2	CASKGDGYTF	TGTGCCAGTAAGGGAGATGGCTACACCTTC
TRBV7-3	NA	TRBJ2-3	CASGKGGATTDTQYF	TGTGCCAGCGGGAAGGGCGGGGCTACCACAGATACGCAGTATTTT
TRBV7-2	TRBD2	TRBJ2-3	CASSPFEYREARPQYF	TGTGCCAGCAGCCCCTTTGAGTACCGGGAGGCCCGTCCGCAGTATTTT
TRBV28	NA	TRBJ1-2	CASSLWGRDGYTF	TGTGCCAGCAGTTTATGGGGCAGGGATGGCTACACCTTC
TRBV5-8	NA	TRBJ1-5	CASSLRGLRGNQPQHF	TGTGCCAGCAGCTTGCGGGGGCTTAGGGGCAATCAGCCCCAGCATTTT
TRBV7-2	NA	TRBJ1-3	CASSATYGGFGNTIYF	TGTGCCAGCAGCGCTACATACGGAGGGTTTGGAAACACCATATATTTT
TRBV28	TRBD1	TRBJ1-6	CASSSSGQQYNSPLHF	TGTGCCAGCAGTTCCTCGGGACAGCAATATAATTCACCCCTCCACTTT
TRBV5-1	NA	TRBJ2-1	CASSDLQGLGRFF	TGCGCCAGCAGCGACTTGCAGGGTCTTGGTCGGTTCTTC
TRBV19	NA	TRBJ1-5	CASRIRGGSYSNQPQHF	TGTGCCAGTAGAATCAGGGGAGGCTCTTATAGCAATCAGCCCCAGCATTTT